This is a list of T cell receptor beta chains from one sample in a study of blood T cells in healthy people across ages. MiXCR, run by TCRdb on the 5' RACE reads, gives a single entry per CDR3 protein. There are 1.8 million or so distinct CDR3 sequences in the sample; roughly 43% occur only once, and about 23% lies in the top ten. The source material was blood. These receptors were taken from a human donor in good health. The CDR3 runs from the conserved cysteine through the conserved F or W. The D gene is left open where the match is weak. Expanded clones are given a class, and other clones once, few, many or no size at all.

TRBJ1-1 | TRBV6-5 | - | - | TGTGCCAGCAGTTACTCAGGTCCGAGCACTGAAGCTTTCTTT | CASSYSGPSTEAFF
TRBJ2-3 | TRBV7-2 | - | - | TGTGCCAGCAGCTTGGACAGATACACAGATACGCAGTATTTT | CASSLDRYTDTQYF
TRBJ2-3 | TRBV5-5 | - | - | TGTGCCGGCAGCCCTGGACAGACAGATACGCAGTATTTT | CAGSPGQTDTQYF
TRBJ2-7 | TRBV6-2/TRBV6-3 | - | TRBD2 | TGTGCCAGCAGTTCCCCGGGTCGAGCGGGGGGCTACGAGCAGTACTTC | CASSSPGRAGGYEQYF
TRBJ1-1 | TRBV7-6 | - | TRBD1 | TGTGCCAGCAGCAGGACAGGAGATATGAACACTGAAGCTTTCTTT | CASSRTGDMNTEAFF
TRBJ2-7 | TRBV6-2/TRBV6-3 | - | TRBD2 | TGTGCCAGCAGTTACCGCGGGGGATTCTCCTACGAGCAGTACTTC | CASSYRGGFSYEQYF
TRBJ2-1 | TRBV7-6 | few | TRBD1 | TGTGCCAGCAGCTGGACAGGTGACAGCTCCTACAATGAGCAGTTCTTC | CASSWTGDSSYNEQFF
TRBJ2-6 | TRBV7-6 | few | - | TGTGCCAGCAGCTTAAACCCCCGTGCCAACGTCCTGACTTTC | CASSLNPRANVLTF
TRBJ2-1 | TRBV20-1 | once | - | TGCAGTGCCACCCCCCTGGGGCGGGAAGTTTACAATGAGCAGTTCTTC | CSATPLGREVYNEQFF
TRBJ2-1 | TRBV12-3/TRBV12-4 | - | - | TGTGCCAGCAGTCCGACAGCCATGTACAATGAGCAGTTCTTC | CASSPTAMYNEQFF